This passage covers 10 T cell receptor beta chains from one sample sequenced in a study of cytomegalovirus exposure and HLA in healthy donors. PCR employed 60 Vbeta and 13 Jbeta primers. Repertoires were generated with immunoSEQ multiplex PCR, while TCRdb's copy carries only in-frame clones and drops some. This sample yields around 210,000 clones, of which approximately 84% are seen a single time; about 0.25% belongs to the top ten. Specimen: PBMCs. The receptors shown here come from a girl aged 2-10 years in good health and CMV-seronegative.

Points on this clone: The junction does not match germline at one end; this may be a read error. The chain is built from TRBV4-1 and TRBJ2-2; the match to TRBD1 covers 9 bases. This CDR3 comprises 15 residues. Per the germline V gene, CDR1 is MGHRA and CDR2 is YSYEKL. CDR3 DNA sequence: TGTGCCAGCAGCTTCCGGGACAGGGACACCGGGGAGCTGTTTTTT. It encodes CASSFRDRDTGELFF.

The V and J genes are TRBV6-4 and TRBJ2-3; 9 positions agree with TRBD1. CDR1 is MRHNA, CDR2 SNTAGT, per germline. The CDR3 loop spans 15 amino acids. V dropped 0 bases and J dropped 4; count of bases not matched to a gene: 2. The CDR3 loop is CASSDSQGAPDTQYF. For the CDR3, the DNA is TGTGCCAGCAGTGACTCACAGGGGGCGCCAGATACGCAGTATTTT.

The CDR3 region is CASSLAGTGDEAFF. DNA of the CDR3: TGCGCCAGCAGCTTGGCCGGGACAGGAGATGAAGCTTTCTTT. This chain uses TRBV5-1 with TRBJ1-1; 8 nucleotides agree with TRBD1. Germline lookup yields CDR1 SGHRS and CDR2 YFSETQ. This CDR3 spans 14 amino acids. V lost 0 bases to trimming and J lost 7 bases; unmatched junction nucleotides: 5.

CDR3 DNA: TGCAGCGTGGGACAGGGGGCAGGAGGCTACACCTTC. Translated: CSVGQGAGGYTF. The chain recombines TRBV29-1 with TRBJ1-2; 12 bases map to TRBD1. The germline V gene has CDR1 SQVTM and CDR2 ANQGSEA. J was trimmed by 8 bases and V by 6 bases; bases with no gene match: 4. This CDR3 is 12 amino acids long.

The V call is TRBV5-1, the J call TRBJ2-7, with 10 bases lining up with TRBD1. V was pared by 4 bases and J by 3 bases, with 4 bases of the junction left unmatched. Germline CDR1 is SGHRS and CDR2 is YFSETQ. This CDR3 is 14 amino acids long. The CDR3 DNA sequence: TGCGCCAGCAGCGGAGGACAGGGGGTCTACGAGCAGTACTTC. The encoded protein is CASSGGQGVYEQYF.

This chain connects TRBV5-1 to TRBJ2-1, with 13 nucleotides matching TRBD2. CDR1 is SGHRS, CDR2 YFSETQ, per germline. This CDR3 spans 16 amino acids. Trimming took 0 bases from V and 9 from J; bases not matched to a gene: 6. The CDR3 here is CASSLELAGGEGEQFF. The CDR3 DNA reads as TGCGCCAGCAGCTTGGAACTAGCGGGAGGGGAAGGTGAGCAGTTCTTC.

This clone was counted a few times. This chain uses TRBV5-1 with TRBJ1-3; D unclear. The germline V and J ends were trimmed by 2 bases and 0 bases, with 6 bases remaining between them. Per germline, CDR1 SGHRS and CDR2 YFSETQ. The CDR3 sequence is 14 residues long. CDR3 DNA sequence: TGCGCCAGCAGCTTAGAGAGCTCTGGAAACACCATATATTTT. Protein product: CASSLESSGNTIYF.

The rearrangement joins TRBV19 to TRBJ1-2, with D possibly TRBD1 on 6 matching bases. Germline lookup yields CDR1 LNHDA and CDR2 SQIVND (reference sequence). The CDR3 loop spans 16 amino acids. Trimming stripped 5 bases from V and 8 bases from J, with 24 bases between. The CDR3 coding sequence is TGTGCCAGTAGTCTCCTTTTTCGGGACACGAAATACGGCTACACCTTC. It codes for CASSLLFRDTKYGYTF.

The CDR3 DNA reads TGTGCCTGGGGAGCTGGAAACACCATATATTTT. It translates to CAWGAGNTIYF. The rearrangement joins TRBV30 to TRBJ1-3; D is ambiguous. The germline V gene has CDR1 GTSNPN and CDR2 SVGIG (reference sequence). CDR3 length equals 11 residues. V was shortened by 5 bases and J by 2 bases, with 4 bases between the two germline ends.

This rearrangement joins TRBV9 to TRBJ1-2, with D possibly TRBD1 on 6 matching bases. V lost 0 bases and J lost 4, with 10 bases in between. CDR1 and CDR2 (germline): SGDLS, YYNGEE. The CDR3 runs to 14 residues. The CDR3, as DNA: TGTGCCAGCAGCGTAGCTCAGGGGCCCTATGGCTACACCTTC. It is translated as CASSVAQGPYGYTF. Using reference TRBV9 and TRBJ1-2 for the parts outside the CDR3, the full variable domain is DSGVTQTPKHLITATGQRVTLRCSPRSGDLSVYWYQQSLDQGLQFLIQYYNGEERAKGNILERFSAQQFPDLHSELNLSSLELGDSALYFCASSVAQGPYGYTFGSGTRLTVV.